This T cell receptor (beta chain) was captured in a study of CD8 T cells in Susac syndrome. Notes on the study in general: As the study acknowledged, the number of individuals who were part of its TCR sequencing and HLA analysis was relatively small.

Germline loops: CDR1 SGHRS, CDR2 YFSETQ. This CDR3 spans 15 amino acids. V was clipped by 3 bases and J by 8 bases; unmatched bases: 8. Negative isolation yielded the CD8+ and CD4+ T cells, while FACS enriched the TEMRA cells. With random hexamers, about 0.45 to 1 ug RNA was reverse transcribed. MiXCR, run by TCRdb on the immunoSEQ multiplex PCR reads, gives a single entry per CDR3 protein. The sample lists roughly 180,000 distinct CDR3 sequences, just under 95% seen once, with 0.085% to 0.11% in the top ten. This clonotype was detected only once. Its antigen is still unknown. The TCR comes from a human donor in good health. Material: CD4+ T cells from PBMCs. V and J are TRBV5-1 and TRBJ2-1, with 10 bases fitting TRBD1. In DNA form, the CDR3 reads TGCGCCAGCAGCTCACTTGGACAGGGGGTGTATGAGCAGTTCTTC. Amino acid sequence: CASSSLGQGVYEQFF.